The clone carrying this TCR beta chain was seen a handful of times. This entry comes from a study of human T cells and chemical hapten exposure. From germline, CDR1 is WSHSY and CDR2 SAAADI. V shed 8 bases, J shed 7 bases, and the junction held 4 bases outside the gene matches. This CDR3 is 12 amino acids long. TCRdb itself ran the RACE reads through MiXCR, one entry per CDR3 protein. The sample lists around 71,000 distinct CDR3 sequences, roughly 9.8% occurring once. The time point is: patch test 1, 2 weeks after DPC sensitization. Described treatment: therapeutic diphenylcyclopropenone sensitization with weekly scalp DPC.

The rearrangement joins TRBV10-2 to TRBJ2-2, with 7 bases aligning to TRBD2. The receptor was isolated from a woman aged 40 to 49 with alopecia areata. Some clones in this sample may be carry-over from other donors' samples. Sequencing used whole blood, obtained in connection with sensitization to the hapten diphenylcyclopropenone (DPC). The CDR3 here is CASVGGFGELFF. The CDR3 region has the DNA TGCGCCAGCGTCGGGGGGTTCGGGGAGCTGTTTTTT.